Listed below are T cell receptor beta chains from one sample, sequenced in a study of OX40 agonist ivuxolimab in advanced cancers. Using immunoSEQ multiplex PCR, the repertoire was profiled, and TCRdb retains in-frame clones only, with some absent. This sample has fewer than 80,000 clones; around 88% occur once, and the top ten carry over 0.55%. The source was CD4+ or CD8+ T cells sorted from blood, collected in a trial of the OX40 agonist ivuxolimab. Receptor source: an adult with an advanced solid tumor such as melanoma, head and neck, liver or kidney cancer. Both conserved end residues are part of each CDR3. D genes are given only for firm matches. Clone size is shown for a subset of rows, as once, few, many or a class of expanded clone.

abundance,j_gene,v_gene,d_gene,CDR3nt,CDR3aa
-,TRBJ2-1,TRBV5-1,-,TGCGCCAGCAACCCGGGGTTAGGGACCGATAATGAGCAGTTCTTC,CASNPGLGTDNEQFF
-,TRBJ2-3,TRBV5-1,-,TGCGCCAGCAGCTTGCGCGGTCAAAGCACAGATACGCAGTATTTT,CASSLRGQSTDTQYF
-,TRBJ2-1,TRBV5-1,TRBD1,TGCGCCAGCAGCTTGGGGTCGACAGGGGGCAATGAGCAGTTCTTC,CASSLGSTGGNEQFF
-,TRBJ2-7,TRBV28,-,TGTGCCAGCAGCTCCGGCCCTTACGAGCAGTACTTC,CASSSGPYEQYF
-,TRBJ2-5,TRBV28,-,TGTGCCAGCGTAGAGGAAGAGACCCAGTACTTC,CASVEEETQYF
-,TRBJ2-5,TRBV5-1,TRBD1,TGCGCCAGCAGCTGGGACGGACAGGGGGCTTTGGAGACCCAGTACTTC,CASSWDGQGALETQYF
-,TRBJ2-2,TRBV6-6,TRBD1,TGTGCCAGCAGTTCGAGACAGGGTCGGACCGGGGAGCTGTTTTTT,CASSSRQGRTGELFF
-,TRBJ1-5,TRBV29-1,TRBD1,TGCAGCGTTGAAGTGGCGGGACAGGGGGGTGGCAATCAGCCCCAGCATTTT,CSVEVAGQGGGNQPQHF
-,TRBJ1-1,TRBV5-1,-,TGTGCCAGCAGCGTTAGGGACATGAACACTGAAGCTTTCTTT,CASSVRDMNTEAFF
-,TRBJ1-2,TRBV5-8,-,TGTGCCAGCAGCTTGAGAGGCCAGGGCTGGGGCTACACCTTC,CASSLRGQGWGYTF
-,TRBJ2-5,TRBV5-1,TRBD2,TGCGCCAGCAGCTCCGGAAGTCTAGCGGGGACTGGGGAGACCCAGTACTTC,CASSSGSLAGTGETQYF
few,TRBJ1-1,TRBV2,-,TGTGCCAGCAACCTACAGGGTCTGAACACTGAAGCTTTCTTT,CASNLQGLNTEAFF
-,TRBJ1-2,TRBV7-9,TRBD1,TGTGCCAGCAGCGCCAGGGGGCGGGATAACTATGGCTACACCTTC,CASSARGRDNYGYTF
-,TRBJ2-5,TRBV5-8,-,TGTGCCAGCAGCTCTGGAATGGGGGGGCATAAAGAGACCCAGTACTTC,CASSSGMGGHKETQYF
-,TRBJ1-1,TRBV5-1,-,TGCGCCAGCAGCTTGGAGGGGAGCACTGAAGCTTTCTTT,CASSLEGSTEAFF
-,TRBJ2-5,TRBV5-1,-,TGCGCCAGCAGCCCCGGGACACCGGGGGAGACCCAGTACTTC,CASSPGTPGETQYF
-,TRBJ2-5,TRBV18,-,TGTGCCAGCCAAACAGGGACCCAAGAGACCCAGTACTTC,CASQTGTQETQYF
-,TRBJ1-4,TRBV6-5,TRBD1,TGTGCCAGCAGTTACTTGCCCGGGACAGGGAAAAAACTGTTTTTT,CASSYLPGTGKKLFF
-,TRBJ1-1,TRBV5-1,-,TGCGCCAGCACCTATGCGGAGAACACTGAAGCTTTCTTT,CASTYAENTEAFF
-,TRBJ2-7,TRBV2,TRBD1,TGTGCCAGCAGTGAATATCAGTTTGGACAGGAACCCTACGAGCAGTACTTC,CASSEYQFGQEPYEQYF
few,TRBJ1-2,TRBV7-9,-,TGTGCCAGCAGCTTGTGGGAACTCGCGGACGGCTACACCTTC,CASSLWELADGYTF
-,TRBJ1-1,TRBV5-1,TRBD1,TGCGCCAGCAGAAAGACAGGGGCTAACACTGAAGCTTTCTTT,CASRKTGANTEAFF
-,TRBJ2-3,TRBV5-1,-,TGCGCCAGCAGTCTGGCAGGGTTGGCGGATACGCAGTATTTT,CASSLAGLADTQYF
-,TRBJ2-3,TRBV7-9,-,TGTGCCAGCAGTGGAGGGGATACGCAGTATTTT,CASSGGDTQYF
-,TRBJ1-1,TRBV28,TRBD1,TGTGCCAGCAGTTACGGGACAGGGTGGGGCACTGAAGCTTTCTTT,CASSYGTGWGTEAFF
-,TRBJ1-3,TRBV5-1,-,TGCGCCAGCAGCTTGGGTGAGGGTTTGGGAAACACCATATATTTT,CASSLGEGLGNTIYF
-,TRBJ1-2,TRBV15,TRBD1,TGTGCCACCAGCCCCGGGACAGGGGCTCTTGGGTATGGCTACACCTTC,CATSPGTGALGYGYTF
-,TRBJ2-7,TRBV21-1,-,TGTGCCAGCGGCACAGTCTACGAGCAGTACTTC,CASGTVYEQYF
once,TRBJ1-5,TRBV29-1,TRBD1,TGCAGCGGGGGTGGGGACAGGGAGACGGAATGGAATCAGCCCCAGCATTTT,CSGGGDRETEWNQPQHF
once,TRBJ2-3,TRBV4-1,-,TGCGCCAGCAGCCCCGGGGGCACAGATACGCAGTATTTT,CASSPGGTDTQYF
once,TRBJ2-5,TRBV2,TRBD2,TGTGCCAGCAGGAAATATCGGACTAGCGGGGGCCAAGAGACCCAGTACTTC,CASRKYRTSGGQETQYF
-,TRBJ1-4,TRBV29-1,TRBD1,TGCAGCGTACAGGGGGCGGGGGAAAAACTGTTTTTT,CSVQGAGEKLFF
-,TRBJ2-6,TRBV7-3,-,TGTGCCAGCAGCAAAGGTACCTCTGGGGCCAACGTCCTGACTTTC,CASSKGTSGANVLTF
once,TRBJ2-7,TRBV29-1,-,TGCAGCGTTCAGGGGGGCGAGCAGTACTTC,CSVQGGEQYF
few,TRBJ1-1,TRBV7-9,-,TGTGCCAGCGGGTACCCGAGGGCTTTCTTT,CASGYPRAFF
-,TRBJ1-6,TRBV28,-,TGTGCCAGCAGTTTAAGAGACACCAATTCACCCCTCCACTTT,CASSLRDTNSPLHF
-,TRBJ2-1,TRBV6-6,-,TGTGCCAGCAGAGCAACAGGAAATCCTGAGCAGTTCTTC,CASRATGNPEQFF
-,TRBJ2-5,TRBV29-1,-,TGCAGCGTTGGCCTGACAGAGACCCAGTACTTC,CSVGLTETQYF
-,TRBJ1-2,TRBV5-5,-,TGTGCCAGCAGCTACGACGGGGTCTATGGCTACACCTTC,CASSYDGVYGYTF
-,TRBJ1-2,TRBV6-6,TRBD1,TGTGCCAGCCACACCGGGCAGGGGGCTTCAAACTATGGCTACACCTTC,CASHTGQGASNYGYTF
-,TRBJ2-7,TRBV2,-,TGTGCCAGCAGTGAAGATCCAGTCCCTACCGCCCCATCCTACGAGCAGTACTTC,CASSEDPVPTAPSYEQYF
-,TRBJ1-1,TRBV7-9,TRBD1,TGTGCCAGCAGCTCCCCCCCGGGACAGGCTCTCTCAGAAGCTTTCTTT,CASSSPPGQALSEAFF
few,TRBJ1-2,TRBV28,-,TGTGCCAGCAGTTTAGAGTATCTGGGAGGCTACACCTTC,CASSLEYLGGYTF
-,TRBJ1-6,TRBV5-4,-,TGTGCCAGCAGCCAACCCCAGGGAAATAATTCACCCCTCCACTTT,CASSQPQGNNSPLHF
-,TRBJ1-3,TRBV7-2,-,TGTGCCAGCAGCCCGACTTTGAGCTCTGGAAACACCATATATTTT,CASSPTLSSGNTIYF
-,TRBJ2-4,TRBV5-4,-,TGTGCCAGCAGCTATGGAATAGCCAAAAACATTCAGTACTTC,CASSYGIAKNIQYF
-,TRBJ1-5,TRBV19,-,TGTGCCAGTAAGCGGGCAGGGGAGGTAGTTAGCAATCAGCCCCAGCATTTT,CASKRAGEVVSNQPQHF
-,TRBJ1-1,TRBV18,-,TGTGCCAGCTCACCACCGCCGGGAGTGAACACTGAAGCTTTCTTT,CASSPPPGVNTEAFF